These T cell receptor beta chains were read from a single sample in a study of a mutant IDH1 vaccine in newly diagnosed glioma. Method: immunoSEQ multiplex PCR; TCRdb's copy keeps in-frame clones and lacks some. This table holds approximately 38,000 clones, 70% to 90% found once. No antigen has been assigned to these receptors. Here the sequenced sample was PBMCs, taken from a glioma patient whose treatment included an IDH1 peptide vaccine. These receptors came from a man aged 35 to 55 with glioma. Both conserved end residues are part of each CDR3.

V gene | CDR3 protein
TRBV19 | CASRSGDTQYF
TRBV7-2 | CASSLVGAGQPQHF
TRBV2 | CASNLAGNTGELFF
TRBV5-1 | CASSLLAGGWARGPLDEQYF
TRBV2 | CASLPGGRGSGELFF
TRBV9 | CASSVGQGAPLEQYF
TRBV5-1 | CASSVRRGRSYNEQFF
TRBV5-3 | CARRRAGGKDTEAFF
TRBV7-8 | CASSQRATYGYTF
TRBV6-6 | CASSSGPDYSNQPQHF
TRBV7-2 | CASSPRVAGVETQYF
TRBV10-3 | CAISEGLAYVEQFF
TRBV27 | CASSPQGVGWSSYEQYF
TRBV5-1 | CASSGQGWTEAFF
TRBV7-2 | CASSFPDGPGTQYF
TRBV5-1 | CASSRQSSDYGYTF
TRBV6-1 | CASSEAFTIFNTIYF
TRBV4-2 | CASSQDWTSGTYEQYF
TRBV27 | CASSLPTHLGQPQHF
TRBV7-9 | CASGQGLYEQYF
TRBV15 | CATATSGRPPYNEQFF
TRBV27 | CASSFRTSGELFF
TRBV2 | CASSRLTPTYNEQFF
TRBV10-3 | CAISPTVGVEGPQHF
TRBV29-1 | CSVEVGTGQYF
TRBV15 | CATSRDIGMLEKLFF
TRBV19 | CASNGYRDYEQYF
TRBV27 | CASSFQDNYGYTF
TRBV6-5 | CASSYGTPGYEQYF
TRBV9 | CASSAGGLALQETQYF
TRBV19 | CASSIVGNQPQHF